The clone carrying this TCR beta chain was found many times. The antigen remains unidentified. This CDR3 has 13 residues. The ends lost 5 bases at V and 5 bases at J; junction bases unmatched: 5. These data come from a study of T-cell reconstitution after alpha-beta-depleted transplantation in children. As it was prepared, the TCRbeta library received unique molecular identifiers. TCRdb fed the PCR reads into MiXCR, producing one record per CDR3 protein. Seen here are fewer than 350,000 distinct CDR3 sequences, about a tenth observed once, and the top ten hold around 7.6%. Study-wide results and limits: TCRbeta diversity was high at day 60 in some patients (a result of surviving recipient T cells and thymic progenitors). Reports say that about two months after transplant, the alpha-beta T cells came out of several hundred graft clones that had expanded. Once a year had passed after transplant, T-cell counts and diversity came mostly from newly produced T cells.

The sequencing here drew on PBMCs, taken before TCRalphabeta/CD19-depleted stem cell transplant. The source of this sequence is a boy in the first two years of life with acute myeloid leukemia, due to receive a stem cell transplant. The chain carries TRBV12-3 or TRBV12-4 and TRBJ2-7; 8 nucleotides match TRBD2. The CDR3 region has the DNA TGTGCCAGCAGTCCCACGGGGGGGCACGAGCAGTACTTC. It yields the protein CASSPTGGHEQYF.